The source of this T cell receptor (beta chain) is a study of blood T cell repertoires in COVID-19. Turning to the study itself: Acute-phase and convalescent COVID-19 samples originated in the United States, Italy and Spain. Sources were T cells, B-cell-depleted T cells, or PBMCs; the material itself was cDNA or gDNA.

Here immunoSEQ multiplex PCR was the method, and the copy in TCRdb shows in-frame clones only, minus some. In the table there are around 300,000 clones, around 87% of which are singletons. Among Cohort 3 donors, those recovered had two negative PCRs, clearance, or symptom resolution. This CDR3 region has 16 residues. Trimming pared 0 bases from V and 0 bases from J, leaving 10 bases between. Germline loops: CDR1 SGHKS, CDR2 YYEKEE (reference sequence). V is TRBV5-5 and J is TRBJ1-5; D is uncertain. The TCR sequence derives from a woman under 40 who had recovered from COVID-19. Sequencing was done on a sample of PBMCs or T cells enriched from blood (not recorded which). For the CDR3, the DNA is TGTGCCAGCAGCTTGGGGGGAGTTTTTAGCAATCAGCCCCAGCATTTT. The encoded protein is CASSLGGVFSNQPQHF.